This is a list of T cell receptor beta chains from one sample in a study of blood T cells in healthy people across ages. MiXCR, applied by TCRdb to the 5' RACE reads, yields one record per CDR3 protein. The table has fewer than 600,000 distinct CDR3 sequences, 27% seen once. This same sample was also part of a study on T cells of mothers and their children.

Sequences were obtained from blood. Receptors were obtained from a boy between 2 and 10 years old in good health. CDR3s include the opening cysteine and the closing phenylalanine or tryptophan. A D gene is named only where the DNA matches it firmly. Clone size is stated in some rows and not others, as once, few, many or a class when expanded.

len	v_gene	j_gene	d_gene	abundance	CDR3aa	CDR3nt
13	TRBV12-3/TRBV12-4	TRBJ2-2	.	.	CASSYRGSGELFF	TGTGCCAGCAGTTACCGGGGGTCCGGGGAGCTGTTTTTT
16	TRBV12-3/TRBV12-4	TRBJ2-1	TRBD2	few	CASSDLTSGRLDEQFF	TGTGCCAGCAGCGATCTGACTAGCGGGAGGTTGGATGAGCAGTTCTTC
13	TRBV29-1	TRBJ2-5	.	few	CSVDGERQETQYF	TGCAGCGTTGACGGGGAGAGGCAAGAGACCCAGTACTTC
14	TRBV18	TRBJ2-5	.	.	CASSLLADSGAQYF	TGTGCCAGCTCGCTGCTAGCGGATTCAGGGGCCCAGTACTTC
16	TRBV7-9	TRBJ2-7	.	.	CASSPKLGGSSYEQYF	TGTGCCAGCAGCCCAAAGTTGGGGGGAAGCTCCTACGAGCAGTACTTC
16	TRBV19	TRBJ2-4	.	.	CASSIKDGLAKNIQYF	TGTGCCAGTAGTATAAAGGACGGACTAGCCAAAAACATTCAGTACTTC
17	TRBV4-1	TRBJ2-4	.	many	CASSPAGHESAKNIQYF	TGCGCCAGCAGCCCGGCCGGGCACGAGTCTGCCAAAAACATTCAGTACTTC
14	TRBV29-1	TRBJ2-7	.	.	CSVGSAGSPYEQYF	TGCAGCGTTGGATCAGCCGGGTCCCCCTACGAGCAGTACTTC
16	TRBV27	TRBJ2-6	.	.	CASSLYPISGANVLTF	TGTGCCAGCAGTTTATATCCCATCTCTGGGGCCAACGTCCTGACTTTC
15	TRBV10-2	TRBJ2-7	TRBD2	.	CASSEIPGLGDEQYF	TGCGCCAGCAGTGAGATCCCGGGACTAGGTGACGAGCAGTACTTC
16	TRBV6-6	TRBJ2-2	TRBD2	.	CASSYVQARGTGELFF	TGTGCCAGCAGTTACGTTCAGGCGCGGGGGACCGGGGAGCTGTTTTTT
16	TRBV10-2	TRBJ2-7	TRBD2	few	CATRPPSSGALYEQYF	TGCGCCACCCGGCCCCCCTCTAGCGGGGCACTCTACGAGCAGTACTTC
13	TRBV6-6	TRBJ1-1	.	.	CASRTPDSTEAFF	TGTGCCAGCCGGACCCCTGACAGTACTGAAGCTTTCTTT
16	TRBV7-9	TRBJ2-4	TRBD2	.	CASSASGGKAKNIQYF	TGTGCCAGCAGCGCGTCCGGGGGGAAGGCCAAAAACATTCAGTACTTC
13	TRBV25-1	TRBJ2-2	TRBD2	few	CASSRSGAGELFF	TGTGCCAGCAGTCGTAGCGGGGCCGGGGAGCTGTTTTTT
15	TRBV7-9	TRBJ1-1	.	.	CASSLEGRLNTEAFF	TGTGCCAGCAGCTTAGAGGGCAGATTGAACACTGAAGCTTTCTTT
13	TRBV7-3	TRBJ2-2	.	.	CASSPGVAGELFF	TGTGCCAGCAGCCCCGGTGTGGCCGGGGAGCTGTTTTTT
16	TRBV20-1	TRBJ2-5	.	.	CSARDGHQIPGETQYF	TGCAGTGCTAGAGACGGACATCAGATTCCCGGAGAGACCCAGTACTTC
13	TRBV5-1	TRBJ2-7	.	.	CASMVQGSYEQYF	TGCGCCAGCATGGTACAGGGCAGCTACGAGCAGTACTTC
15	TRBV27	TRBJ2-7	TRBD1	.	CASSITGTGNYEQYF	TGTGCCAGCAGTATCACCGGGACAGGGAACTACGAGCAGTACTTC
14	TRBV10-3	TRBJ2-7	.	few	CAIRLTDRSYEQYF	TGTGCCATCAGGTTGACAGACCGCTCCTACGAGCAGTACTTC
14	TRBV6-6	TRBJ2-7	.	.	CASSYSPDSDEQYF	TGTGCCAGCAGTTACTCCCCGGACAGTGACGAGCAGTACTTC
14	TRBV5-1	TRBJ1-1	.	few	CASSLVLGNTEAFF	TGCGCCAGCAGTTTGGTCTTGGGCAACACTGAAGCTTTCTTT
14	TRBV18	TRBJ2-7	TRBD1	.	CASSPGQVVYEQYF	TGTGCCAGCTCTCCGGGACAGGTAGTTTACGAGCAGTACTTC
18	TRBV29-1	TRBJ2-1	.	once	CSVSLAGSSFISYNEQFF	TGCAGCGTCAGTTTGGCGGGGTCTAGCTTCATCTCCTACAATGAGCAGTTCTTC
14	TRBV11-2	TRBJ1-2	.	.	CASSLGNRPYGYTF	TGTGCCAGCAGCTTAGGGAACAGGCCCTATGGCTACACCTTC
13	TRBV12-3/TRBV12-4	TRBJ2-5	.	.	CASSTGTGETQYF	TGTGCCAGCAGTACCGGGACGGGGGAGACCCAGTACTTC
17	TRBV25-1	TRBJ2-3	.	.	CASSEDLQGYNTDTQYF	TGTGCCAGCAGTGAAGATCTCCAGGGCTACAACACAGATACGCAGTATTTT
15	TRBV12-3/TRBV12-4	TRBJ2-7	.	.	CASSFPQGGGYEQYF	TGTGCCAGCAGTTTCCCCCAGGGTGGAGGCTACGAGCAGTACTTC
12	TRBV2	TRBJ2-1	.	.	CASALDSGEQFF	TGTGCCTCAGCACTGGACTCGGGGGAGCAGTTCTTC